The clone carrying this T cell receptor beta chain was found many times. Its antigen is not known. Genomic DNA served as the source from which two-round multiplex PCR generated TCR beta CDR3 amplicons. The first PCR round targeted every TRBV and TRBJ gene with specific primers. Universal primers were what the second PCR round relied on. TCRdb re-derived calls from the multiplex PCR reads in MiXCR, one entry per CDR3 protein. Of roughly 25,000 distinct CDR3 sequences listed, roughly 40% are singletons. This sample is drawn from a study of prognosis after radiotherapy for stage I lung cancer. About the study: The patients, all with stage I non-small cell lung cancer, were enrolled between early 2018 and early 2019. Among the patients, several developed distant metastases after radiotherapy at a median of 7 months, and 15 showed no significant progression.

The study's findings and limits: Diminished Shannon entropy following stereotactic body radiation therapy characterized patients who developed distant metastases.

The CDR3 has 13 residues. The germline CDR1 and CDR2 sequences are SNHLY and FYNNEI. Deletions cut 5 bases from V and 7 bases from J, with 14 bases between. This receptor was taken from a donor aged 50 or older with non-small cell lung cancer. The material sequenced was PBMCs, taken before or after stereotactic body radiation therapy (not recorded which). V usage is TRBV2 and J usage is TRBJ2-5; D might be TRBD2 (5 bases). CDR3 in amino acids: CASSFSEYGTQYF. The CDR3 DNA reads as TGTGCCAGCAGTTTTAGCGAATACGGGACCCAGTACTTC.